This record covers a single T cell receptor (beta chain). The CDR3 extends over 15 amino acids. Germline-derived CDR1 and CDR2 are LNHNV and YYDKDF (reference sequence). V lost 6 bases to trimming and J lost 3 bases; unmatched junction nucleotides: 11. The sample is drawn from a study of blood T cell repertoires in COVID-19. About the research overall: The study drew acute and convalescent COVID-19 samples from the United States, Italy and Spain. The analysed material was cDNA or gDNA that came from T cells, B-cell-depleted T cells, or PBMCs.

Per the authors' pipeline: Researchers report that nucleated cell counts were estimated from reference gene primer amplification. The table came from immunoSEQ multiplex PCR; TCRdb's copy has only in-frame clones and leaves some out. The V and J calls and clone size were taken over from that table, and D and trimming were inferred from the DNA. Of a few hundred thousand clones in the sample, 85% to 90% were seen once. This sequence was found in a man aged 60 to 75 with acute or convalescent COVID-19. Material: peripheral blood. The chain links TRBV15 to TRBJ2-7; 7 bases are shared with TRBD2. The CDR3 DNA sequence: TGTGCCACCAGACGGGGCGGCGGCGGGGGCTACGAGCAGTACTTC. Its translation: CATRRGGGGGYEQYF.